This T cell receptor (beta chain) was found in a study of OX40 agonist ivuxolimab in advanced cancers. This CDR3 spans 14 amino acids. Trimming took off 1 base at V and 2 bases at J, with 9 bases between the two ends. Per germline, CDR1 LNHNV and CDR2 YYDKDF (reference sequence). Libraries were prepared by immunoSEQ multiplex PCR; TCRdb keeps only in-frame clonotypes and omits some of them. The sample gives 43,000 or so clones, 85% to 90% of which show up once; 4.5% to 6% is in the top ten. V is TRBV15 and J is TRBJ2-7; TRBD2 might be the D (5 bases). The material sequenced was CD4+ or CD8+ T cells sorted from blood, taken in a trial of the OX40 agonist ivuxolimab. This sequence was found in an adult with an advanced solid tumor such as melanoma, head and neck, liver or kidney cancer. The CDR3 coding sequence is TGTGCCACCAGCAGAGGGACTTCAACCTACGAGCAGTACTTC. Translated: CATSRGTSTYEQYF.